This entry features one T cell receptor (beta chain) sequence. Antigen unknown. The entry originates in a study of cytomegalovirus exposure and HLA in healthy donors. The overall study: Previous work identified roughly 120 million unique TCR beta sequences from some 170 million T cells.

The PCR used 60 Vbeta and 13 Jbeta primers. As originally analysed: In a later analysis, of tens of millions of unique beta chains, some 10 million appeared in at least two donors. Only in-frame clones appear in the TCRdb table, and some are missing; sequencing was by immunoSEQ multiplex PCR. Clonal size and the V and J genes are those of that table, whereas D and trimming came from the DNA. The listing contains approximately 170,000 clones. Whole-study findings and limits: Sequencing depth across donors, presence/absence analyses assumed, was roughly uniform.

Trimming cost V 0 bases and J 0 bases, with 11 bases left between them. Germline CDR1 MNHEY, CDR2 SMNVEV (reference sequence). CDR3 length equals 16 residues. Sequencing input: PBMCs. V is TRBV27 and J is TRBJ1-1; TRBD1 is a possible D gene (5 bases). This sequence was found in a young woman in good health and CMV-seropositive. The CDR3 reads CASSLSAGGMNTEAFF. In DNA form, the CDR3 reads TGTGCCAGCAGTTTATCCGCGGGGGGAATGAACACTGAAGCTTTCTTT.